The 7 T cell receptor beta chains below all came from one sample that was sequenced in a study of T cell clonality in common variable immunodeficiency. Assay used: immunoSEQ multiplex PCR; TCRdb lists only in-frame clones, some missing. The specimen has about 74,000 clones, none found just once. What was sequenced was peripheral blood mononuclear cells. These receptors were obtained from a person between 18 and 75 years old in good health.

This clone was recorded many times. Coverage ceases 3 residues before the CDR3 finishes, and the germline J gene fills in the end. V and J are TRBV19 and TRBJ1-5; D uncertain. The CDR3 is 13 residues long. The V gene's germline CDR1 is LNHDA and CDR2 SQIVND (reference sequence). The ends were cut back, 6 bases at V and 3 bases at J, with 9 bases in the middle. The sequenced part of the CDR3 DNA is TGTGCCAGTAGAGGCCGTGACAATCAGCCC. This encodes CASRGRDNQP. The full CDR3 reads CASRGRDNQPQHF.

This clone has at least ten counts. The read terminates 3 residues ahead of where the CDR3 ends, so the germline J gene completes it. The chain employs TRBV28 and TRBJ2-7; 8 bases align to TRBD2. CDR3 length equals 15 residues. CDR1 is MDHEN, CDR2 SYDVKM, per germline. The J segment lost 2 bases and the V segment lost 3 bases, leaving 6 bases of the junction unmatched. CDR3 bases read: TGTGCCAGCAGTTTTATAAGCGGGGGCACCTACGAG. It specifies CASSFISGGTYE. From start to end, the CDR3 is CASSFISGGTYEQYF. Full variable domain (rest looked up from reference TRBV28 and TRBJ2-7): DVKVTQSSRYLVKRTGEKVFLECVQDMDHENMFWYRQDPGLGLRLIYFSYDVKMKEKGDIPEGYSVSREKKERFSLILESASTNQTSMYLCASSFISGGTYEQYFGPGTRLTVT.

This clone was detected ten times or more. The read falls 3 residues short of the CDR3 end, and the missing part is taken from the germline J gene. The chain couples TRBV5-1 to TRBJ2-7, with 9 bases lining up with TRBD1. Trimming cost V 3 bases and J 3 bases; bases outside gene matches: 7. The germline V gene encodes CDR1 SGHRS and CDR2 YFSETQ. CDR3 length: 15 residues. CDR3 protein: CASSWGTGSFYEQYF. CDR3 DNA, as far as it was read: TGCGCCAGCAGCTGGGGGACAGGGTCCTTCTACGAG.

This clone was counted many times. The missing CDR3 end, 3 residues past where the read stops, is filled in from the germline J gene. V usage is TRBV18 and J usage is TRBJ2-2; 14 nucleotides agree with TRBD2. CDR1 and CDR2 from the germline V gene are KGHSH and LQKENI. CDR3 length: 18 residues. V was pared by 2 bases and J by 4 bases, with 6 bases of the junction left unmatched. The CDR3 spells CASSPRGLAGVGTGELFF. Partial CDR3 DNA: TGTGCCAGCTCACCAAGGGGACTAGCGGGAGTCGGCACCGGGGAG.

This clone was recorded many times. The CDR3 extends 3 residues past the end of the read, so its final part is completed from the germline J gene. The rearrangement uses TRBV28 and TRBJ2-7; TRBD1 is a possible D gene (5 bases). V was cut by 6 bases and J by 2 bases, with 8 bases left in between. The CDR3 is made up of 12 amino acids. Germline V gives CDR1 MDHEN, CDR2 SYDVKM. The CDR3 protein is CASRDSPYEQYF. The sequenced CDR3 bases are TGTGCCAGCAGAGACAGCCCCTACGAG.

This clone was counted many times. CDR3 amino acids: CATSDSGQGGEQYF. The part of the CDR3 DNA that was read is TGTGCCACCAGTGATTCAGGACAAGGTGGCGAG. The chain links TRBV24-1 to TRBJ2-7, with a tentative D call TRBD1 (5 bases). The missing CDR3 end, 3 residues past where the read stops, is filled in from the germline J gene. Trimming cost V 2 bases and J 6 bases, with 13 bases left between them. There are 14 residues in the CDR3. CDR1 and CDR2 from the germline V gene are KGHDR and SFDVKD.

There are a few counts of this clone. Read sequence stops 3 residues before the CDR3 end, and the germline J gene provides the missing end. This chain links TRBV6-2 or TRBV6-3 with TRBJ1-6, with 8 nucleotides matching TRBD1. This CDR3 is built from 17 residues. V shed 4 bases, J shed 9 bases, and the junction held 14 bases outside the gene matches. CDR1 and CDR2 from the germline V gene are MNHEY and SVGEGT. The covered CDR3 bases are TGTGCCAGCAGTTCGGACAGGGCCATCCAGCTTGGTTCACCC. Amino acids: CASSSDRAIQLGSP. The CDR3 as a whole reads CASSSDRAIQLGSPLHF.